In this sample, the clone carrying this T cell receptor (beta chain) turned up many times. This entry is derived from a study of T cells in Graves' hyperthyroidism and ophthalmopathy. This CDR3 region has 15 residues. V dropped 0 bases and J dropped 4; count of bases not matched to a gene: 3. CDR1 is MNHEY, CDR2 SVGAGI, per germline. Researchers amplified the TCR beta CDR3 regions from RNA transcripts. During a first-round RT-PCR of the TCR CDR3, the HTBI primer set was used. TCRdb ran MiXCR on the multiplex PCR reads and lists one entry per CDR3 protein. The data show under 250,000 distinct CDR3 sequences, with about 25% seen just once and roughly 35% held by the top ten.

The source is a middle-aged woman with Graves' ophthalmopathy. The V and J genes are TRBV6-5 and TRBJ1-3; 7 bases are a match to TRBD1. Sequencing was carried out using blood. The CDR3 bases are TGTGCCAGCAGTTACTCGACAGGGAGGGGAAACACCATATATTTT. Protein product: CASSYSTGRGNTIYF.